These 30 T cell receptor beta chains were sequenced from one sample in a study of T cell changes during pregnancy in multiple sclerosis. Generated by immunoSEQ multiplex PCR, the TCRdb table keeps only in-frame clones and is missing some. The repertoire includes 49,000 or so clones, almost 95% of them detected once, and approximately 0.41% sits in the top ten. Material: CD4+ T cells from peripheral blood mononuclear cells, obtained in the second trimester of pregnancy. Receptors were obtained from a female donor in good health, enrolled as a control in a pregnancy study.

This clone was detected once. V and J are TRBV19 and TRBJ1-4, with D hard to call. The V end lost 3 bases, the J end lost 8 bases, and 16 bases lay between the germline ends. The CDR3 loop spans 15 amino acids. Looked up from germline, CDR1 is LNHDA and CDR2 is SQIVND (reference sequence). CDR3 amino acids: CASSMFEGSAEKLFF. The CDR3 bases are TGTGCCAGTAGTATGTTTGAAGGGAGTGCCGAAAAACTGTTTTTT.

The chain couples TRBV25-1 to TRBJ2-3; the match to TRBD1 covers 11 bases. Germline V gene lookup returns CDR1 MGHDK and CDR2 SYGVNS. The CDR3 loop spans 18 amino acids. V lost 3 bases to trimming and J lost 1 base; unmatched junction nucleotides: 9. The CDR3 bases are TGTGCCAGCAGTGAGCGGACAGGGGGCATTGTAGGCACAGATACGCAGTATTTT. This sequence encodes CASSERTGGIVGTDTQYF.

This clone occurred once. The V and J genes are TRBV9 and TRBJ2-5, with D uncertain. The CDR3 contains 13 residues. Deletions cut 4 bases from V and 5 bases from J, with 12 bases between. Germline V CDR1 and CDR2: SGDLS, YYNGEE. The CDR3 spells CASSLGSQETQYF. For the CDR3, the DNA is TGTGCCAGCAGCCTAGGCTCCCAGGAGACCCAGTACTTC. Using reference TRBV9 and TRBJ2-5 for the parts outside the CDR3, the full variable domain is DSGVTQTPKHLITATGQRVTLRCSPRSGDLSVYWYQQSLDQGLQFLIQYYNGEERAKGNILERFSAQQFPDLHSELNLSSLELGDSALYFCASSLGSQETQYFGPGTRLLVL.

This chain links TRBV19 with TRBJ1-5, with a possible D match to TRBD1 (5 bases). Trimming cost V 4 bases and J 8 bases, with 15 bases left between them. Germline-derived CDR1 and CDR2 are LNHDA and SQIVND (reference sequence). The length of the CDR3 is 14 residues. CDR3 nucleotide sequence: TGTGCCAGTAGTAAAGCAGGGCCTGGGGAGCCCCAGCATTTT. The encoded protein is CASSKAGPGEPQHF. Using reference TRBV19 and TRBJ1-5 for the parts outside the CDR3, the full variable domain is DGGITQSPKYLFRKEGQNVTLSCEQNLNHDAMYWYRQDPGQGLRLIYYSQIVNDFQKGDIAEGYSVSREKKESFPLTVTSAQKNPTAFYLCASSKAGPGEPQHFGDGTRLSIL.

This clone is termed medium-sized. The chain carries TRBV4-1 and TRBJ1-1; the D gene is possibly TRBD1 (6 bases). V dropped 6 bases and J dropped 0 bases, with 11 bases sitting between them. The CDR3 runs to 14 residues. CDR1 and CDR2 from the germline V gene are MGHRA and YSYEKL. The CDR3 coding sequence is TGCGCCAGCAGGGGGACACTTTTGAACACTGAAGCTTTCTTT. Its protein is CASRGTLLNTEAFF.

This chain uses TRBV7-9 with TRBJ2-3; 8 positions agree with TRBD1. Trimming removed 3 bases from V and 3 bases from J; junction bases left unmatched: 5. The CDR3 sequence is 15 residues long. Germline values: CDR1 SEHNR, CDR2 FQNEAQ (reference sequence). The CDR3: CASSLQGAVTDTQYF. The CDR3 DNA follows: TGTGCCAGCAGCTTGCAGGGGGCCGTGACAGATACGCAGTATTTT.

The chain's CDR3 is CASSSRLVLYEQYF. CDR3 in DNA: TGTGCCAGCAGCTCTAGACTAGTTCTCTACGAGCAGTACTTC. The V call is TRBV11-2, the J call TRBJ2-7; perhaps TRBD2 as D (6 bases). Trimming removed 4 bases at V and 3 bases at J, with 13 bases between. The CDR3 totals 14 residues. CDR1 and CDR2 from the germline V gene are SGHAT and FQNNGV.

The chain employs TRBV5-6 and TRBJ2-2; 9 bases line up with TRBD1. CDR3 length equals 16 residues. CDR1 and CDR2 (germline): SGHDT, YYEEEE. Germline trimming cut 4 bases from V and 7 bases from J; bases unmatched to any gene: 11. The CDR3 DNA is TGTGCCAGCAGCCTACCGGGACAGGGCGTATTCGGGGAGCTGTTTTTT. This sequence encodes CASSLPGQGVFGELFF.

The genes are TRBV6-1 and TRBJ1-5, with D tentatively TRBD1 (5 bases). Germline V gene sequence: CDR1 MNHNS, CDR2 SASEGT. Between the trimmed V and J ends, which lost 3 bases and 7 bases, there was a span of 13 bases. This CDR3 spans 14 amino acids. CDR3 nucleotides: TGTGCCAGCAGTGAGGTAGGAGGGGACCAGCCCCAGCATTTT. Encoded protein: CASSEVGGDQPQHF.

This clone was counted once. CDR3 sequence: CSVIGGQGDYGYTF. The CDR3 DNA follows: TGCAGCGTTATCGGCGGACAGGGAGACTATGGCTACACCTTC. V gene TRBV29-1 combines with J gene TRBJ1-2, with 8 bases that match TRBD1. V gave up 5 bases and J gave up 3 bases; unmatched junction bases: 8. The CDR3 sequence is 14 residues long. CDR1 SQVTM and CDR2 ANQGSEA come from the germline V gene.

This chain joins TRBV6-1 and TRBJ1-5, with D hard to call. Germline-derived CDR1 and CDR2 are MNHNS and SASEGT. V lost 3 bases and J 7 bases, leaving 7 bases between the germline ends. The CDR3 length is 12 residues. The CDR3 nucleotides are TGTGCCAGCAGTGACTTGCGGCAGCCCCAGCATTTT. It is translated as CASSDLRQPQHF.

The V gene is TRBV7-8, the J gene TRBJ1-3; D perhaps matches TRBD1 (6 bases). The CDR3 runs 18 residues. CDR1 is SGHVS and CDR2 is FQNEAQ in the germline V gene. V was trimmed by 5 bases and J by 0 bases, leaving 20 bases between them. CDR3 nucleotide sequence: TGTGCCAGCAGCCCACGACAGGTCCGCTCATCCTCTGGAAACACCATATATTTT. Protein product: CASSPRQVRSSSGNTIYF.

V is TRBV7-9 and J is TRBJ1-2; D remains unclear. There are 15 residues in the CDR3. V was shortened by 5 bases and J by 2 bases, with 15 bases between the two germline ends. Germline V gives CDR1 SEHNR, CDR2 FQNEAQ (reference sequence). The CDR3 DNA reads TGTGCCAGCAGCGCCCAACGGGGAATGAACTATGGCTACACCTTC. As protein: CASSAQRGMNYGYTF.

The chain links TRBV5-1 to TRBJ1-6, with TRBD1 as a possible D gene (5 bases). V shed 1 base and J shed 3 bases, with 8 bases lying between them. CDR3 size: 15 residues. Germline CDR1 reads SGHRS; CDR2 reads YFSETQ. DNA of the CDR3: TGCGCCAGCAGCTTGTCGCAGGGCTATAATTCACCCCTCCACTTT. It specifies CASSLSQGYNSPLHF. The full variable domain, its missing parts supplied by reference TRBV5-1 and TRBJ1-6, is KAGVTQTPRYLIKTRGQQVTLSCSPISGHRSVSWYQQTPGQGLQFLFEYFSETQRNKGNFPGRFSGRQFSNSRSEMNVSTLELGDSALYLCASSLSQGYNSPLHFGNGTRLTVT.

V usage is TRBV7-2 and J usage is TRBJ2-7, with D perhaps matching TRBD2 (6 bases). Between the trimmed V and J ends, which lost 1 base and 6 bases, there was a span of 7 bases. Germline CDR1 is SGHTA and CDR2 is FQGNSA. The CDR3 has 12 residues. CDR3 amino acids: CASSLGRGEQYF. The CDR3 DNA reads TGTGCCAGCAGCTTAGGGCGGGGCGAGCAGTACTTC.

J is TRBJ2-5 and V is TRBV7-2; a weak D match, TRBD2 (7 bases). This CDR3 is built from 16 residues. CDR1 and CDR2 (germline): SGHTA, FQGNSA. The V gene lost 7 bases and the J gene lost 2 bases, with 20 bases spanning the gap. CDR3 region: CASTPRGGANQETQYF. DNA for the CDR3: TGTGCCAGCACCCCCCGTGGGGGGGCCAATCAAGAGACCCAGTACTTC.

The rearrangement links TRBV7-3 to TRBJ2-1; 7 nucleotides match TRBD1. V dropped 4 bases and J dropped 5; count of bases not matched to a gene: 5. Germline V gene sequence: CDR1 SGHTA, CDR2 FQGTGA. The CDR3 contains 14 residues. The CDR3, as DNA: TGTGCCAGCAGCTACGACAGGGATGACAATGAGCAGTTCTTC. It translates to CASSYDRDDNEQFF.

V and J are TRBV7-8 and TRBJ1-5, with D hard to call. This CDR3 is 16 amino acids long. The germline V gene has CDR1 SGHVS and CDR2 FQNEAQ. V was pared by 1 base and J by 0 bases, with 10 bases between. The CDR3 region is CASSLGTGNSNQPQHF. CDR3 nucleotides: TGTGCCAGCAGCTTAGGGACTGGCAATAGCAATCAGCCCCAGCATTTT. Full variable domain (rest looked up from reference TRBV7-8 and TRBJ1-5): GAGVSQSPRYKVAKRGQDVALRCDPISGHVSLFWYQQALGQGPEFLTYFQNEAQLDKSGLPSDRFFAERPEGSVSTLKIQRTQQEDSAVYLCASSLGTGNSNQPQHFGDGTRLSIL.

J is TRBJ2-7 and V is TRBV21-1; TRBD1 is the table's D call, not checked against the DNA. TRBV21-1 is a pseudogene locus. The CDR3 spans 17 residues. The CDR3 DNA sequence: TGTGCCAGCAGCAAAAGGGACAGGGCAACGAGCTCCTACGAGCAGTACTTC. Translating gives CASSKRDRATSSYEQYF.

The chain links TRBV7-3 to TRBJ1-5, with D tentatively TRBD1 (6 bases). There are 15 residues in the CDR3. Germline loops: CDR1 SGHTA, CDR2 FQGTGA. Trimming left V 6 bases short and J 4 bases short, with 16 bases between. In nucleotides, the CDR3 is TGTGCCAGCAGTCGTACAGGGAATCGGAATCAGCCCCAGCATTTT. Protein: CASSRTGNRNQPQHF.

This chain links TRBV5-1 with TRBJ1-2; possibly TRBD1 for D (6 bases). With 5 bases removed from V and 0 bases from J, the gap between germline ends came to 14 bases. This CDR3 has 15 residues. Germline V lookup: CDR1 SGHRS, CDR2 YFSETQ. DNA of the CDR3: TGCGCCAGCAGTCTCCAACAGGGTTCTAACTATGGCTACACCTTC. Translated, it gives CASSLQQGSNYGYTF.

The chain employs TRBV12-5 and TRBJ2-3; tentative D call: TRBD1 (5 bases). CDR3 length: 16 amino acids. CDR1 LGHNT and CDR2 FRNRAP come from the germline V gene. Trimming shortened V by 0 bases and J by 1 base, and 11 bases separated the two germline ends. CDR3 DNA sequence: TGTGCTAGTGGTTTGGTACCTCAGGGCCGCACAGATACGCAGTATTTT. Encoded protein: CASGLVPQGRTDTQYF.

The chain joins TRBV5-1 to TRBJ2-5; D may be TRBD2 (7 bases). V shed 0 bases and J shed 5 bases, with 11 bases lying between them. The CDR3 contains 14 residues. In germline, CDR1 is SGHRS, CDR2 YFSETQ. In DNA form, the CDR3 reads TGCGCCAGCAGCTTGGTGGGGGGGGCGGAGACCCAGTACTTC. The encoded protein is CASSLVGGAETQYF. The full variable domain, its missing parts supplied by reference TRBV5-1 and TRBJ2-5, is KAGVTQTPRYLIKTRGQQVTLSCSPISGHRSVSWYQQTPGQGLQFLFEYFSETQRNKGNFPGRFSGRQFSNSRSEMNVSTLELGDSALYLCASSLVGGAETQYFGPGTRLLVL.

V is TRBV2 and J is TRBJ1-3, with TRBD1 matching over 10 bases. Losses at the gene ends were 9 bases for V and 4 bases for J; bases not matched to a gene: 9. The germline CDR1 and CDR2 sequences are SNHLY and FYNNEI. CDR3 length: 15 amino acids. The CDR3 DNA is TGTGCCAGTTCCGGGACAGGGGTTTGGGGAAACACCATATATTTT. This codes for CASSGTGVWGNTIYF.

V is TRBV18 and J is TRBJ1-3, with 8 bases that match TRBD1. The CDR3 spans 18 residues. Germline V gene sequence: CDR1 KGHSH, CDR2 LQKENI. The V segment lost 4 bases and the J segment 0 bases; nucleotides outside the gene matches: 11. The CDR3 DNA follows: TGTGCCAGCTCACTTCCCGGACAGGGCACTATCTCTGGAAACACCATATATTTT. Amino acid sequence: CASSLPGQGTISGNTIYF.

The J gene is TRBJ2-2, the V gene TRBV7-3; 7 bases match TRBD1. The CDR3 runs to 15 residues. J was trimmed by 0 bases and V by 5 bases; bases with no gene match: 3. Germline CDR1 reads SGHTA; CDR2 reads FQGTGA. The CDR3 region has the DNA TGTGCCAGCAGCCATCAGGGGGCGAACACCGGGGAGCTGTTTTTT. This translates into CASSHQGANTGELFF.

This clone was detected only once. The chain's CDR3 is CASITSTNTGELFF. The CDR3 coding sequence is TGTGCCAGCATTACATCCACGAACACCGGGGAGCTGTTTTTT. V is TRBV2 and J is TRBJ2-2; no firm D call. V was clipped by 7 bases and J by 0 bases, with 9 bases between them. CDR3 length: 14 residues. Germline-derived CDR1 and CDR2 are SNHLY and FYNNEI.

This rearrangement joins TRBV5-1 to TRBJ2-3, with D possibly being TRBD1 (6 bases). Germline V CDR1 and CDR2: SGHRS, YFSETQ. V was trimmed by 3 bases and J by 0 bases, leaving 11 bases between them. The CDR3 sequence is 15 residues long. The CDR3 bases are TGCGCCAGCAGCTGGACAGACTCCAGCACAGATACGCAGTATTTT. It translates to CASSWTDSSTDTQYF.

This CDR3 reads CASSRTGNTYEQYF. The CDR3 bases are TGTGCCAGCAGCCGGACAGGGAACACCTACGAGCAGTACTTC. J is TRBJ2-7 and V is TRBV9; 8 bases align to TRBD1. CDR1 and CDR2 (germline): SGDLS, YYNGEE. The CDR3 totals 14 residues. V shed 4 bases, J shed 2 bases, and the junction held 5 bases outside the gene matches.

CDR3 sequence reads: CASSPQTGPNEKLFF. The CDR3 region has the DNA TGTGCCAGCAGCCCGCAGACAGGTCCTAATGAAAAACTGTTTTTT. V gene TRBV5-5 combines with J gene TRBJ1-4, with D possibly TRBD1 on 6 matching bases. The V gene's germline CDR1 is SGHKS and CDR2 YYEKEE (reference sequence). CDR3 length: 15 amino acids. V was clipped by 4 bases and J by 3 bases, with 13 bases between them.